The rows below give T cell receptor beta chains drawn from one sample of a study of blood T cell repertoires in COVID-19. Measured with immunoSEQ multiplex PCR; TCRdb has only the in-frame clones, and not every one. The table includes roughly 100,000 clones, roughly 90% detected once. Material: peripheral blood. These receptor sequences come from a woman older than 75 in a cohort sampled during active COVID-19. The CDR3 runs from the conserved cysteine through the conserved F or W. A D gene is named only where the DNA matches it firmly. Some rows mark clone size as missing; the rest say once, few, many or name a class of expanded clone.

v_call	clone_size	j_call	d_call	cdr3_aa	cdr3_nt
TRBV3-1/TRBV3-2	-	TRBJ2-2	-	CASSPIPTGELFF	TGTGCCAGCAGCCCCATTCCAACCGGGGAGCTGTTTTTT
TRBV5-4	-	TRBJ2-5	TRBD1	CASSNDRGSQTQYF	TGTGCCAGCAGCAACGACAGGGGGTCGCAGACCCAGTACTTC
TRBV4-1	few	TRBJ2-1	-	CASSPPGVASYNEQFF	TGCGCCAGCAGCCCACCCGGGGTAGCTTCCTACAATGAGCAGTTCTTC
TRBV3-1/TRBV3-2	-	TRBJ1-1	-	CASSQGYRVNTEAFF	TGTGCCAGCAGCCAAGGGTACAGGGTGAACACTGAAGCTTTCTTT
TRBV5-1	-	TRBJ1-2	-	CASTPQWSSNYGYTF	TGCGCCAGCACCCCACAATGGAGTTCTAACTATGGCTACACCTTC
TRBV6-5	-	TRBJ2-1	-	CATTRVYEQFF	TGTGCCACAACCAGGGTTTACGAGCAGTTCTTC
TRBV6-5	-	TRBJ2-7	TRBD1	CATSTGTLYEQYF	TGTGCCACCTCGACAGGGACCTTATACGAGCAGTACTTC
TRBV30	-	TRBJ2-1	TRBD2	CAWSVPGLAHFF	TGTGCCTGGAGTGTACCAGGACTAGCTCATTTCTTC
TRBV13	-	TRBJ2-1	-	CASSSVVGREDYNEQFF	TGTGCCAGCAGCTCAGTAGTGGGGCGGGAAGACTACAATGAGCAGTTCTTC
TRBV5-6	-	TRBJ2-7	-	CASTPYSGEAEQYF	TGTGCCAGCACCCCGTACTCGGGAGAGGCCGAGCAGTACTTC
TRBV7-2	-	TRBJ2-7	-	CASRRGSGTYEQYF	TGTGCCAGCAGGCGTGGGTCCGGGACCTACGAGCAGTACTTC
TRBV19	-	TRBJ2-3	-	CASSFSRGATDTQYF	TGTGCCAGTAGTTTTTCCAGGGGGGCCACAGATACGCAGTATTTT
TRBV20-1	-	TRBJ1-3	-	CSAFSPNTIYF	TGCAGTGCTTTTTCTCCGAACACCATATATTTT
TRBV5-1	-	TRBJ2-5	-	CASSFGEVETQYF	TGCGCCAGCAGCTTCGGAGAGGTAGAGACCCAGTACTTC
TRBV24-1	-	TRBJ2-1	TRBD2	CATSDQRGGRYNEQFF	TGTGCCACCAGTGATCAACGGGGGGGGCGGTACAATGAGCAGTTCTTC
TRBV7-2	-	TRBJ2-7	TRBD1	CASSTGTVYEQYF	TGTGCCAGCAGCACCGGGACAGTTTACGAGCAGTACTTC
TRBV6-5	-	TRBJ1-2	TRBD1	CASSPDRTIYGYTF	TGTGCCAGCAGTCCGGACAGGACGATTTATGGCTACACCTTC
TRBV21-1	-	TRBJ2-5	-	CASTKRKLEYQETQYF	TGTGCCAGCACCAAGCGAAAACTAGAGTACCAAGAGACCCAGTACTTC
TRBV19	-	TRBJ1-1	-	CASHQGGTEAFF	TGTGCCAGTCATCAAGGGGGCACTGAAGCTTTCTTT
TRBV5-4	-	TRBJ2-1	TRBD2	CASSLPTSGRYGEQFF	TGTGCCAGCAGCCTCCCGACTAGCGGGAGGTACGGTGAGCAGTTCTTC
TRBV6-2/TRBV6-3	-	TRBJ2-3	-	CASSGQGSIEDTQYF	TGTGCCAGCAGCGGCCAGGGGTCAATTGAAGATACGCAGTATTTT
TRBV19	-	TRBJ1-4	TRBD1	CASRAGTATEKLFF	TGTGCCAGTAGAGCCGGGACAGCAACTGAAAAACTGTTTTTT
TRBV19	-	TRBJ1-2	TRBD1	CASRPDRVDGYTF	TGTGCCAGTAGGCCGGACAGGGTCGATGGCTACACCTTC
TRBV5-1	-	TRBJ2-7	TRBD1	CASSLGGTKYEQYF	TGCGCCAGCAGCTTAGGGGGCACAAAGTACGAGCAGTACTTC
TRBV3-1/TRBV3-2	-	TRBJ2-3	TRBD2	CASSPRPAGTTDTQYF	TGTGCCAGCAGCCCCCGGCCAGCGGGGACCACAGATACGCAGTATTTT